Listed here is a single T cell receptor (beta chain). TCRdb keeps only in-frame clones here, not all; method: immunoSEQ multiplex PCR. In the table there are fewer than 110,000 clones, 95% to 96% of which are singletons. This record comes from a study of technical replicates of blood from several donors. This CDR3 is built from 15 residues. Germline CDR1 is SGHRS and CDR2 is YFSETQ. With V trimmed by 4 bases and J by 5 bases, 6 bases remained unmatched. This chain uses TRBV5-1 with TRBJ1-6; 7 positions agree with TRBD1. This TCR came from a human donor in good health. The sample consisted of T cells isolated from PBMCs. The CDR3 nucleotides are TGCGCCAGCAGCCTGCGACAGGGTGATAATTCACCCCTCCACTTT. Protein sequence: CASSLRQGDNSPLHF.